This T cell receptor (beta chain) was found in a study of T cell repertoires in cytomegalovirus infection. Per germline, CDR1 LGHNA and CDR2 YSLEER. Trimming cost V 5 bases and J 2 bases, with 16 bases left between them. This CDR3 has 16 residues. TCRdb called the reads again in MiXCR, with one record for every CDR3 protein. In the table there are roughly 990,000 distinct CDR3 sequences, more than 25% of which are singletons. Note on this clonotype: No antigen is known for it.

Source: cultured CD8+ T cells from PBMCs, taken from culture after CMV antigen stimulation. This sequence joins TRBV4-3 and TRBJ2-1; a weak D match, TRBD1 (6 bases). This TCR came from a human donor in good health (CMV status not recorded). Some clones in this sample may be carry-over from other donors' samples. Here the CDR3 reads CASSTRTASAYNEQFF. The CDR3 nucleotides are TGCGCCAGCAGCACCCGGACAGCCTCGGCCTACAATGAGCAGTTCTTC.